In its sample, the clone carrying this T cell receptor (beta chain) was seen a few times. Its antigen is not identified. TCRdb reprocessed the 5' RACE reads with MiXCR, giving one entry per CDR3 protein. The table has 250,000 to 300,000 distinct CDR3 sequences, roughly 18% seen once. The data stem from a study of T-cell memory formation after mild COVID-19. Whole-study results and caveats: Clones shrinking between day 15 and 85 showed a balanced CD4/CD8 split, and those that grew later tilted toward CD4+.

Trimming at V came to 6 bases and at J to 1 base, leaving 6 bases not matched to a gene. The CDR3 sequence is 15 residues long. From germline, CDR1 is LNHDA and CDR2 SQIVND (reference sequence). The chain couples TRBV19 to TRBJ2-7, with 10 nucleotides matching TRBD1. This receptor was identified in a man younger than 35 who had mild COVID-19 (a few samples of this study predate the infection). Cell type and time point are not known. Input material: PBMCs or a T cell subset sorted from them (not recorded which). CDR3 amino acids: CASSAGQGRSYEQYF. The CDR3 region has the DNA TGTGCCAGTAGCGCGGGACAGGGGAGGTCCTACGAGCAGTACTTC.